The rows below give T cell receptor beta chains drawn from one sample of a study of human T cells and chemical hapten exposure. TCRdb fed the RACE reads into MiXCR, producing one record per CDR3 protein. Among about 190,000 distinct CDR3 sequences, approximately 24% were seen once, and the ten largest hold over 2%. The sample consisted of whole blood, taken in connection with sensitization to the hapten diphenylcyclopropenone (DPC). The receptors originated from a woman between 40 and 55 years old with alopecia areata. Some clones in this sample may be carry-over from other donors' samples. CDR3s include the opening cysteine and the closing phenylalanine or tryptophan.

CSATAGNTGELFF	TRBV29-1
CASRRGTSVMYEQYF	TRBV12-3/TRBV12-4
CASSSTGSMGYEQYF	TRBV25-1
CASSPLAEKEQFF	TRBV18
CSVGGGSLSSYEQYF	TRBV29-1
CASSLWIAGGQETQYF	TRBV7-8
CASSLWSGNQPQHF	TRBV28
CASSRSFGEKLFF	TRBV14
CASSLSGAGLAGEETQYF	TRBV28
CSARDLTSGATYEQYF	TRBV20-1
CASSYWTGRTEAFF	TRBV6-6
CASSYSVGQGHGYTF	TRBV6-5
CASSISRGLGQPQHF	TRBV19
CASARESSYNEQFF	TRBV2
CASSSTSGGLYEQYF	TRBV11-2
CSGSDRGLETQYF	TRBV29-1
CASSPPTRADEQFF	TRBV18
CASSYGQVGDTQYF	TRBV6-6
CASSLERLAVDEQYF	TRBV7-9
CASSQDHMNTEAFF	TRBV5-1
CASSQTQNYGYTF	TRBV3-1
CASTASGPNTGELFF	TRBV7-2
CSASVRRNSPLHF	TRBV20-1
CSVRVAGGPYEQHF	TRBV29-1
CASEGLDTQYF	TRBV7-8
CSARDGTSPLHF	TRBV20-1
CSVEAPIRLVGSTDTQYF	TRBV29-1
CASSPLQGTQGYTF	TRBV5-1
CASTNRGTGELFF	TRBV6-6
CASSLAGTSGRAVHEQFF	TRBV5-1
CAGSLTWNQPQHF	TRBV6-2/TRBV6-3
CASSLGGIATGELFF	TRBV27
CASSLGTGGFGGYTF	TRBV7-2
CASSSRISSYNEQFF	TRBV7-2
CSVGRDSYEQYF	TRBV29-1
CASSSSSGRAAYEQYF	TRBV6-2/TRBV6-3
CASSSLTAPETQYF	TRBV4-1
CASSSRHTSYNEQFF	TRBV6-8
CATSATPGQLAKNIQYF	TRBV24-1
CASSLGVVEKLFF	TRBV7-9
CASSTGQGASSYEQYF	TRBV5-1
CASSPADRGGSYEQYF	TRBV9
CASSLKASPGSSYEQYF	TRBV7-2
CASSFGQGPDTQYF	TRBV5-5
CSAGQGSYEQYF	TRBV29-1
CSARRGGQPQHF	TRBV20-1
CAVARLNYGYTF	TRBV6-2/TRBV6-3
CAIREGARNQPQHF	TRBV10-3
CSVTGTVNYEQYF	TRBV29-1
CSVLGAGQIYQETQYF	TRBV29-1
CASSPTWNEQFF	TRBV7-2